A selection of T cell receptor beta chains follows, all from one sample in a study of blood T cells in healthy people across ages. TCRdb processed the 5' RACE reads anew with MiXCR; each CDR3 protein has one entry. Of 1.5 million to 2 million distinct CDR3 sequences listed, roughly 49% are singletons. Specimen: blood. The receptors were gathered from a woman in her forties in good health. CDR3s include the opening cysteine and the closing phenylalanine or tryptophan. A D gene is named only where the DNA matches it firmly. The size field is filled for only some rows; it gives once, few, many or a size class.

CDR3: CATSFFGTGGYNEQFF
DNA: TGTGCCACCAGTTTTTTCGGGACAGGGGGGTACAATGAGCAGTTCTTC
J: TRBJ2-1
D: TRBD1
size: .
V: TRBV24-1

CDR3: CASSSSSIQYF
DNA: TGTGCCAGCAGCTCCTCGTCCATTCAGTACTTC
J: TRBJ2-4
D: .
size: few
V: TRBV7-2

CDR3: CASSPGRGGTEKLFF
DNA: TGTGCCAGCTCACCAGGGCGCGGGGGTACTGAAAAACTGTTTTTT
J: TRBJ1-4
D: .
size: once
V: TRBV18

CDR3: CASSLDRVRLEQYF
DNA: TGTGCCAGCAGTCTGGACAGGGTAAGACTCGAGCAGTACTTC
J: TRBJ2-7
D: TRBD1
size: .
V: TRBV28

CDR3: CASSLGKEETQYF
DNA: TGCGCCAGCAGCTTGGGGAAAGAAGAGACCCAGTACTTC
J: TRBJ2-5
D: .
size: few
V: TRBV5-1

CDR3: CSAFDTGDPYNEQFF
DNA: TGCAGTGCTTTCGACACAGGAGATCCCTACAATGAGCAGTTCTTC
J: TRBJ2-1
D: .
size: few
V: TRBV20-1

CDR3: CASSRQESRTGELFF
DNA: TGTGCCAGCAGTCGACAGGAATCCAGAACCGGGGAGCTGTTTTTT
J: TRBJ2-2
D: .
size: .
V: TRBV12-3/TRBV12-4

CDR3: CASSYSSGGPGDTQYF
DNA: TGTGCCAGCAGTTACTCTAGCGGGGGGCCGGGAGATACGCAGTATTTT
J: TRBJ2-3
D: TRBD2
size: few
V: TRBV6-5

CDR3: CASSHASGLTDTQYF
DNA: TGCGCCAGCAGCCATGCTAGCGGACTCACAGATACGCAGTATTTT
J: TRBJ2-3
D: TRBD2
size: few
V: TRBV4-1

CDR3: CSASRTAGVNNEQFF
DNA: TGCAGTGCTAGTAGGACGGCAGGGGTGAACAATGAGCAGTTCTTC
J: TRBJ2-1
D: .
size: few
V: TRBV20-1

CDR3: CASSLRLGLAGNKLDNEQFF
DNA: TGTGCCAGCAGTTTAAGGTTGGGACTAGCGGGGAATAAACTAGACAATGAGCAGTTCTTC
J: TRBJ2-1
D: TRBD2
size: .
V: TRBV12-3/TRBV12-4

CDR3: CASSQAPGLRGETQYF
DNA: TGTGCCAGCAGCCAAGCCCCGGGACTCAGAGGGGAGACCCAGTACTTC
J: TRBJ2-5
D: .
size: .
V: TRBV14

CDR3: CASRTLGVCTF
DNA: TGTGCCAGCAGAACCTTGGGAGTATGCACCTTC
J: TRBJ1-2
D: .
size: .
V: TRBV6-5

CDR3: CSALGGQGAIYGYTF
DNA: TGCAGCGCTCTAGGGGGACAGGGGGCAATCTATGGCTACACCTTC
J: TRBJ1-2
D: TRBD1
size: .
V: TRBV29-1

CDR3: CASSYQGLPSYNEQFF
DNA: TGTGCCAGCAGCTACCAGGGACTTCCCTCCTACAATGAGCAGTTCTTC
J: TRBJ2-1
D: .
size: .
V: TRBV7-8

CDR3: CASSPTGTSGVNNEQFF
DNA: TGTGCCAGCAGCCCAACCGGGACTAGCGGGGTAAACAATGAGCAGTTCTTC
J: TRBJ2-1
D: TRBD2
size: few
V: TRBV7-3